The 9 T cell receptor beta chains below all came from one sample that was sequenced in a study of blood T cell repertoires in COVID-19. Assay used: immunoSEQ multiplex PCR; TCRdb lists only in-frame clones, some missing. The sample carries roughly 220,000 clones, roughly 90% recorded once. The sequenced sample consisted of PBMCs or T cells enriched from blood (not recorded which). These receptors were collected from a woman younger than 45 who had recovered from COVID-19.

The table lists this clone with a few counts. This rearrangement joins TRBV5-6 to TRBJ1-1, with a weak D call TRBD1 (6 bases). V dropped 4 bases and J dropped 4 bases, with 17 bases sitting between them. The CDR3 spans 15 residues. Germline-derived CDR1 and CDR2 are SGHDT and YYEEEE. This chain's CDR3 is CASSPRQVRPTEAFF. For the CDR3, the DNA is TGTGCCAGCAGCCCCAGACAGGTCCGGCCCACTGAAGCTTTCTTT.

The chain links TRBV19 to TRBJ2-5, with 8 bases aligning to TRBD2. J lost 0 bases, V lost 1 base, and 13 bases had no gene match. Germline V CDR1 and CDR2: LNHDA, SQIVND (reference sequence). The CDR3 is made up of 19 amino acids. The CDR3 reads CASSIGPMRGAQYQETQYF. CDR3 DNA sequence: TGTGCCAGTAGTATAGGCCCTATGCGGGGGGCTCAGTACCAAGAGACCCAGTACTTC.

V and J are TRBV7-6 and TRBJ2-3, with 8 bases lining up with TRBD2. The V and J ends lost 0 bases and 5 bases, in that order; junction bases with no gene match: 7. Germline values: CDR1 SGHVS, CDR2 FNYEAQ. CDR3 length: 16 amino acids. The CDR3 DNA reads as TGTGCCAGCAGCTTAGCGTCGGGGGGGCCGGAAGATACGCAGTATTTT. The encoded protein is CASSLASGGPEDTQYF.

DNA for the CDR3: TGTGCCAGCAGCTTCTCTCCTAGCGGGACCGGGGAGCTGTTTTTT. This sequence encodes CASSFSPSGTGELFF. V gene TRBV5-5 combines with J gene TRBJ2-2; 8 positions agree with TRBD2. V was pared by 2 bases and J by 5 bases, with 5 bases of the junction left unmatched. This CDR3 contains 15 residues. The V gene's germline CDR1 is SGHKS and CDR2 YYEKEE (reference sequence).

The chain joins TRBV18 to TRBJ2-7; D is unclear. Germline values: CDR1 KGHSH, CDR2 LQKENI. Trimming pared 3 bases from V and 2 bases from J, leaving 8 bases between. The CDR3 runs to 13 residues. CDR3 coding DNA: TGTGCCAGCTCACCGCCTCAGGCCTACGAGCAGTACTTC. Translation: CASSPPQAYEQYF.

The chain carries TRBV12-5 and TRBJ2-7; 8 bases agree with TRBD1. Looked up from germline, CDR1 is LGHNT and CDR2 is FRNRAP. The CDR3 is made up of 14 amino acids. The trim removed 4 bases at V and 0 bases at J, leaving 2 bases unmatched. The CDR3: CASGSGQGSYEQYF. CDR3 in DNA: TGTGCTAGTGGTTCCGGACAGGGCTCCTACGAGCAGTACTTC.

The rearrangement joins TRBV10-3 to TRBJ1-2; 9 positions match TRBD1. Germline V gene data show CDR1 as ENHRY and CDR2 as SYGVKD. CDR3 length: 13 amino acids. The J segment lost 5 bases and the V segment lost 5 bases, leaving 3 bases of the junction unmatched. CDR3 in DNA: TGTGCCATCAGTACTGGACAGGGGTATGGCTACACCTTC. This gives the protein CAISTGQGYGYTF.

The rearrangement joins TRBV6-4 to TRBJ1-2; D is unresolved. The V end was cut by 2 bases, the J end by 8 bases, with 9 bases between. The CDR3 spans 12 residues. Looked up from germline, CDR1 is MRHNA and CDR2 is SNTAGT. CDR3 region: CASSDPGRGYTF. The CDR3 coding sequence is TGTGCCAGCAGTGACCCGGGGAGAGGCTACACCTTC.

The V gene is TRBV5-4, the J gene TRBJ2-3; 13 bases are shared with TRBD2. The CDR3 has 15 residues. V dropped 7 bases and J dropped 2; count of bases not matched to a gene: 4. Looked up from germline, CDR1 is SGHNT and CDR2 is YYREEE (reference sequence). The CDR3 region is CASRLAGGITDTQYF. The CDR3 DNA reads TGTGCCAGCCGACTAGCGGGGGGAATCACAGATACGCAGTATTTT.